This TCR beta chain derives from a study of blood T cell repertoires in COVID-19. Study-level information: Acute-phase and convalescent COVID-19 samples originated in the United States, Italy and Spain. From T cells, B-cell-depleted T cells, or PBMCs came the material, which was cDNA or gDNA.

Original methodology: Amplifying reference gene primers gave estimates of nucleated cell counts. Some clones are missing from TCRdb's copy, which holds only in-frame ones; the method was immunoSEQ multiplex PCR. The DNA was the basis for D and trimming; V, J and clone size are from that table. The table includes about 180,000 clones, under 85% detected once. The CDR3 length is 16 residues. V lost 4 bases and J 6 bases, leaving 18 bases between the germline ends. The germline V gene has CDR1 MGHRA and CDR2 YSYEKL. The sequence came from a human donor in a cohort sampled during active COVID-19. The rearrangement links TRBV4-1 to TRBJ1-4; TRBD1 might be the D (5 bases). The sample was peripheral blood. CDR3 residues: CASSPTGGVKYEKLFF. The CDR3 DNA follows: TGCGCCAGCAGCCCCACCGGGGGGGTGAAGTATGAAAAACTGTTTTTT.